This T cell receptor (beta chain) was sequenced in a study of Ad26.COV2.S vaccination and SARS-CoV-2 variants. Study-wide results and limits: It was reported that spike-specific CD8+ and CD4+ T cell responses were substantially broad after vaccination. People who got the vaccine or the placebo had similar non-spike TCR breadth.

Remarks on this clone: Its antigen is currently unknown.

Treatment given: some 19 received Ad26.COV2.S at low or high dose, single or two shots; 5 received placebo; per-sample allocation not given. Sampling happened 63 days after the first vaccine or placebo injection. Sequencing used immunoSEQ multiplex PCR; TCRdb keeps in-frame clones, though not all of them. The repertoire holds over 400,000 clones, with 80% to 90% as singletons. This CDR3 comprises 14 residues. The germline CDR1 and CDR2 sequences are MRHNA and SNTAGT. Trimming took 3 bases from V and 8 from J, leaving 11 bases between them. Here the sequenced sample was peripheral blood, taken in a trial of Ad26.COV2.S vaccine versus placebo. This receptor was identified in a person aged 18-65 years who received the Ad26.COV2.S COVID-19 vaccine or a placebo. This chain links TRBV6-4 with TRBJ1-6; D is unresolved. CDR3 DNA: TGTGCCAGCAGTGAGGTGTTTACGGATTCACCCCTCCACTTT. It is translated as CASSEVFTDSPLHF.